Listed here are 25 T cell receptor beta chains from one sample, sequenced in a study of CD8+CD57+ T cells in acquired aplastic anemia. Patients selected for sequencing had displayed CD8+CD57+ cell expansion by flow cytometry. The template for TCR beta VDJ and CDR3 sequence profiling was genomic DNA. TCRdb independently ran MiXCR on the reads; one entry per CDR3 protein. This repertoire shows approximately 260,000 distinct CDR3 sequences, roughly 82% found once; its top ten account for over 35%. Sample: sorted CD4+, CD8+, or CD8+CD57+ T cells (not recorded which) from PBMCs. These receptors came from a human donor with aplastic anemia.

Details on this clonotype: At one of its ends the junction is not consistent with the germline gene, which may arise from a read error. The chain uses TRBV11-1 and TRBJ1-2; D is unresolved. The germline V gene encodes CDR1 SGHAT and CDR2 FQDESV (reference sequence). The CDR3 loop spans 13 amino acids. For the CDR3, the DNA is TGCGCCAGCAGCCAAGGGCTTAACGGTGGCTACACCTTC. This encodes CASSQGLNGGYTF.

This chain links TRBV7-3 with TRBJ2-1; 7 bases agree with TRBD2. Germline CDR1 SGHTA, CDR2 FQGTGA. The CDR3 contains 16 residues. The ends lost 7 bases at V and 13 bases at J; junction bases unmatched: 22. CDR3 sequence reads: CASTLGRVPGRANQFF. In DNA, the CDR3 is TGTGCCAGCACCCTAGGGAGGGTCCCCGGTAGGGCCAACCAGTTCTTC.

On this clonotype: Because it lacks the conserved phenylalanine or tryptophan at the end, this CDR3 is likely a read error. This chain links TRBV7-2 with TRBJ2-5, with 9 bases lining up with TRBD1. J gave up 10 bases and V 5 bases, and 8 bases lay outside the gene matches. Germline V CDR1 and CDR2: SGHTA, FQGNSA. The length of the CDR3 is 13 residues. The DNA of the CDR3 is TGTGCCAGCAGCAGGGGACAGGGCTCAAACCAGTACTAC. It is translated as CASSRGQGSNQYY.

Concerning this clonotype itself: The junction shows a germline mismatch at one end, possibly a read error. The rearrangement joins TRBV7-9 to TRBJ2-5, with D perhaps TRBD1 or TRBD2 (5 bases each). The CDR3 spans 14 residues. In germline, CDR1 is SEHNR, CDR2 FQNEAQ (reference sequence). The DNA of the CDR3 is TGTGCCGCCAACAGAGCCAGGGAGAAACAGTACTACGGGTTC. Translated, it gives CAANRAREKQYYGF.

The chain combines TRBV7-2 with TRBJ2-7; D possibly corresponds to TRBD1 (5 bases). The germline CDR1 and CDR2 sequences are SGHTA and FQGNSA. There are 14 residues in the CDR3. V was clipped by 5 bases and J by 5 bases, with 16 bases between them. This CDR3 reads CASSQQGRLHEQYF. DNA of the CDR3: TGTGCCAGCAGCCAGCAGGGAAGACTTCACGAGCAGTACTTC.

This chain connects TRBV7-8 to TRBJ2-6, with 7 bases fitting TRBD2. Losses at the gene ends were 0 bases for V and 19 bases for J; bases not matched to a gene: 15. CDR1 and CDR2 from the germline V gene are SGHVS and FQNEAQ. The CDR3 totals 15 residues. CDR3 bases: TGTGCCAGCAGCTTAGCTGTGAGACTAGCTTCAGAGACCACTTTC. Residues: CASSLAVRLASETTF.

This clonotype appeared many times. The chain carries TRBV6-4 and TRBJ1-6; 9 bases are a match to TRBD1. Germline-derived CDR1 and CDR2 are MRHNA and SNTAGT. V lost 10 bases and J lost 5; bases outside the gene matches: 3. This CDR3 is built from 13 residues. In DNA, the CDR3 is TGTGCCACCAGACAGGGGGATAATTCACCCCTCCACTTT. Translating it yields CATRQGDNSPLHF.

A remark on this clonotype: An end of the junction does not agree with germline; a read error may underlie this. The V and J genes are TRBV7-8 and TRBJ2-3; no clear D gene. The CDR3 contains 13 residues. Germline lookup yields CDR1 SGHVS and CDR2 FQNEAQ. The CDR3, as DNA: TGTGCCAGCGGGTATCATCGAGACGGTACAGCGCTTTTT. Its translation is CASGYHRDGTALF.

This clonotype was observed a handful of times. The J gene is TRBJ2-5, the V gene TRBV2; D is unresolved. The CDR3 is 13 residues long. CDR1 and CDR2 from the germline V gene are SNHLY and FYNNEI. V lost 4 bases, J lost 0 bases, and 6 bases lay in between. CDR3 amino acids: CASSVGYQETQYF. DNA for the CDR3: TGTGCCAGCAGTGTGGGCTACCAAGAGACCCAGTACTTC.

The chain couples TRBV7-9 to TRBJ1-6, with D possibly matching TRBD1 (5 bases). The germline CDR1 and CDR2 sequences are SEHNR and FQNEAQ (reference sequence). Trimming cost V 3 bases and J 16 bases, with 25 bases left between them. CDR3 length: 16 amino acids. CDR3 residues: CASSFQRSGGNAELHF. DNA of the CDR3: TGTGCCAGCAGCTTTCAAAGAAGCGGGGGGAACGCTGAGCTCCACTTT.

V and J are TRBV7-8 and TRBJ2-7, with D perhaps matching TRBD2 (5 bases). Trimming shortened V by 2 bases and J by 1 base, and 21 bases separated the two germline ends. This CDR3 region has 18 residues. Germline V gene data show CDR1 as SGHVS and CDR2 as FQNEAQ. CDR3 nucleotides: TGTGCCAGCAGCTTACATGGAGGTCCCGATACGCAGTCCTACGAGCAGTACGTC. Translating it yields CASSLHGGPDTQSYEQYV.

The V and J genes are TRBV2 and TRBJ1-5, with a tentative D call TRBD1 (5 bases). Germline CDR1 and CDR2: SNHLY and FYNNEI. Deletions cut 8 bases from V and 16 bases from J, with 30 bases between. CDR3 length: 15 amino acids. The CDR3 coding sequence is TGTGCCAGCGGGGACGTGGGCACAGATAAGCAGCATTTTCATTTT. Translating gives CASGDVGTDKQHFHF.

This clonotype was recorded once. This chain joins TRBV12-3 or TRBV12-4 and TRBJ2-2; D uncertain. V was shortened by 1 base and J by 4 bases, with 7 bases between the two germline ends. CDR3 size: 14 residues. CDR3 residues: CASSLVRRTGELFF. As DNA, the CDR3 is TGTGCCAGCAGTTTAGTCCGTCGCACCGGGGAGCTGTTTTTT.

This clonotype came up once. An end of the junction differs from the germline gene, which may be a read error. The chain combines TRBV7-2 with TRBJ2-7, with TRBD2 matching over 8 bases. Germline CDR1 SGHTA, CDR2 FQGNSA. CDR3 length: 14 residues. CDR3 in DNA: TGTGCCAGCAGTTTAGCGGGGACTCGCTACACGCAGTACTTC. Encoded protein: CASSLAGTRYTQYF.

About this clonotype: Sequence at one end of the junction differs from germline and may be a read error. The chain is built from TRBV11-3 and TRBJ2-5; D perhaps matches TRBD1 (6 bases). This CDR3 contains 14 residues. The germline CDR1 and CDR2 sequences are SGHNT and YENEEA. Here the CDR3 reads CASSIELTGETQYF. Here the CDR3 DNA reads TGTGCCAGCAGCATAGAGCTGACAGGAGAGACCCAGTACTTC.

Concerning this clonotype itself: Mismatch with germline at one junction end may stem from a read error. V gene TRBV15 combines with J gene TRBJ2-5; D gene unclear. The CDR3 is 11 amino acids. CDR1 and CDR2 (germline): LNHNV, YYDKDF (reference sequence). CDR3 nucleotide sequence: TGTGCCAGCAGCCCTGGTGCGAGCCAATACTTC. Protein product: CASSPGASQYF.

The V and J genes are TRBV9 and TRBJ2-7, with 7 bases that match TRBD1. CDR1 is SGDLS, CDR2 YYNGEE, per germline. V shed 2 bases and J 1 base; nucleotides not matched to a gene: 15. This CDR3 region has 18 residues. CDR3 bases: TGTGCCAGCAGCGTTGGTCCAGACGGGACAGACCTTTCCTACGAGCAGTACGTC. The encoded protein is CASSVGPDGTDLSYEQYV.

This clonotype has a single count. No conserved phenylalanine or tryptophan is present at the end of the CDR3, so a read error is the likely explanation. The chain combines TRBV2 with TRBJ2-6; 7 nucleotides align to TRBD2. CDR1 is SNHLY and CDR2 is FYNNEI in the germline V gene. Trimming removed 6 bases from V and 13 bases from J; junction bases left unmatched: 18. The CDR3 has 16 amino acids. This chain's CDR3 is CASRLAGRDGANVLTC. DNA for the CDR3: TGTGCCAGCAGGTTAGCGGGTAGAGACGGGGCGAATGTCCTGACTTGC.

The genes are TRBV5-4 and TRBJ2-2; TRBD1 agrees at 8 bases. Germline V lookup: CDR1 SGHNT, CDR2 YYREEE (reference sequence). This CDR3 is built from 16 residues. Losses at the gene ends were 4 bases for V and 2 bases for J; bases not matched to a gene: 7. This chain's CDR3 is CASSLDRGHNTGELFF. CDR3 sequence (DNA): TGTGCCAGCAGCCTTGACAGGGGCCATAACACCGGGGAGCTGTTTTTT.

The genes are TRBV7-2 and TRBJ2-3; 7 positions match TRBD1. V was pared by 3 bases and J by 2 bases, with 2 bases of the junction left unmatched. CDR3 size: 14 residues. CDR1 SGHTA and CDR2 FQGNSA come from the germline V gene. CDR3 nucleotide sequence: TGTGCCAGCAGCTTTGGGACAGCCACAGATACGCAGTATTTT. It encodes CASSFGTATDTQYF.

A few counts support this clonotype. The chain couples TRBV7-2 to TRBJ1-5, with unresolved D. Per germline, CDR1 SGHTA and CDR2 FQGNSA. The CDR3 totals 16 residues. V was pared by 4 bases and J by 13 bases, with 26 bases between. As DNA, the CDR3 is TGTGCCAGCAGCTCAGCGGGCGGACCCGATACGCAGTATCAGCATTTT. This translates into CASSSAGGPDTQYQHF.

This chain's CDR3 is CASSPGTSGSYKDLHF. DNA for the CDR3: TGTGCCAGCAGCCCTGGGACTAGCGGATCCTACAAAGACCTCCACTTT. The V call is TRBV7-9, the J call TRBJ1-6; D is perhaps TRBD1 (5 bases). CDR1 is SEHNR and CDR2 is FQNEAQ in the germline V gene (reference sequence). The CDR3 is 16 residues long. Trimming left V 5 bases short and J 15 bases short, with 26 bases between.

This clonotype came up once. As the CDR3 is not closed by the conserved phenylalanine or tryptophan, this likely results from a read error. Because the CDR3's place on the DNA is in doubt, the DNA is left out and the CDR3 is given as listed by TCRdb. The rearrangement links TRBV7-9 to TRBJ2-4; TRBD2 reflects the table's D call only, with no check against the DNA. The CDR3 is 12 residues long, counting both termini. The germline V gene encodes CDR1 SEHNR and CDR2 FQNEAQ (reference sequence). CDR3 residues: CASSGAGSYEAY.

The chain recombines TRBV5-1 with TRBJ1-6, with D unclear. CDR3 length: 14 residues. Germline CDR1 reads SGHRS; CDR2 reads YFSETQ. The germline V and J ends were trimmed by 0 bases and 10 bases, with 11 bases remaining between them. The chain's CDR3 is CASSLEFYGSPLHF. DNA for the CDR3: TGCGCCAGCAGCTTGGAATTCTATGGGTCACCCCTCCACTTT. The whole variable domain, remainder taken from reference TRBV5-1 and TRBJ1-6, is KAGVTQTPRYLIKTRGQQVTLSCSPISGHRSVSWYQQTPGQGLQFLFEYFSETQRNKGNFPGRFSGRQFSNSRSEMNVSTLELGDSALYLCASSLEFYGSPLHFGNGTRLTVT.

This chain uses TRBV24-1 with TRBJ2-3, with 9 bases aligning to TRBD1. CDR3 size: 16 residues. With 7 bases clipped from V and 2 bases from J, the junction kept 9 bases outside the gene matches. Germline CDR1 reads KGHDR; CDR2 reads SFDVKD. The CDR3 loop is CATRSPRTGDTDTQYF. CDR3 DNA: TGTGCCACCAGATCACCCAGGACAGGGGACACAGATACGCAGTATTTT.